This T cell receptor (beta chain) was recorded in a study of T cell repertoires in cytomegalovirus infection. Turning to the study itself: Indications of both CMV infection and matching HLA type were provided by public TCR beta signatures. Findings and limits, study-wide: Frequencies of public TCR beta families were cumulated, and this identified carriers of CMV plus the relevant HLA. HLA-C-restricted, CMV-specific TCR beta clonotypes were dominant ex vivo.

Comment on this clonotype: Its target is unknown.

One entry per CDR3 protein results from TCRdb running MiXCR on the reads. The sample carries more than 250,000 distinct CDR3 sequences, around a quarter recorded once. With 4 bases removed from V and 2 bases from J, the gap between germline ends came to 15 bases. Germline-derived CDR1 and CDR2 are SGHTA and FQGTGA. This CDR3 has 15 amino acids. V is TRBV7-3 and J is TRBJ2-7; D unclear. The clonotype originates from a human donor in good health (CMV status not recorded). Some clones in this sample may be carry-over from other donors' samples. The input for sequencing was cultured PBMCs, taken from culture after CMV antigen stimulation. The CDR3 region has the DNA TGTGCCAGCAGCTCGCGACCTATTGGACCCTACGAGCAGTACTTC. Translated, it gives CASSSRPIGPYEQYF.